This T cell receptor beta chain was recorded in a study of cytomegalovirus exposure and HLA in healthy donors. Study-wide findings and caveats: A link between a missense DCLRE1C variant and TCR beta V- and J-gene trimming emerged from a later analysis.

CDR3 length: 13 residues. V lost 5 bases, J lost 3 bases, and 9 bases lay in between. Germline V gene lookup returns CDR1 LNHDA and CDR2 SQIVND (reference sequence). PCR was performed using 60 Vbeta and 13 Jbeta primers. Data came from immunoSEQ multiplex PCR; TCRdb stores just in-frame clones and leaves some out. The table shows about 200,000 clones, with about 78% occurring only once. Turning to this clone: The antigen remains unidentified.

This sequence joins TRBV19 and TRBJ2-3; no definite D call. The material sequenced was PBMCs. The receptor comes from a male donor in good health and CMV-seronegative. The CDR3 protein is CASSHDQTDTQYF. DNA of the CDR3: TGTGCCAGTAGTCATGATCAGACAGATACGCAGTATTTT.